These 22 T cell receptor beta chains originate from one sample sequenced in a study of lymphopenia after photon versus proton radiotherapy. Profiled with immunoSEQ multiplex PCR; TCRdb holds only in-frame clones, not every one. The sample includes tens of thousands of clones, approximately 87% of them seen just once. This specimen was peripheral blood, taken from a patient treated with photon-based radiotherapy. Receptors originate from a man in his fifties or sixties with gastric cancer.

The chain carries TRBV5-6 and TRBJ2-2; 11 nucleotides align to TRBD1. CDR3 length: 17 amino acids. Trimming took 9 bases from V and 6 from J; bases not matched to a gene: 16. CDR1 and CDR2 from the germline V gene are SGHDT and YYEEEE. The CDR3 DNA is TGTGCCACAAATTCCGGGACAGGGGGTCTGAGTCCCGGGGAGCTGTTTTTT. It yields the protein CATNSGTGGLSPGELFF.

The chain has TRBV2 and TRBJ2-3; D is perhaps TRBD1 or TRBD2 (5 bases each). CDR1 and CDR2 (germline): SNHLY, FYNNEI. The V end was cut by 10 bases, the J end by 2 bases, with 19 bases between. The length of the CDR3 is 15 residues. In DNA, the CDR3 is TGTGCCACCGCGGTAAGGGACCTGGCCACAGATACGCAGTATTTT. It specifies CATAVRDLATDTQYF.

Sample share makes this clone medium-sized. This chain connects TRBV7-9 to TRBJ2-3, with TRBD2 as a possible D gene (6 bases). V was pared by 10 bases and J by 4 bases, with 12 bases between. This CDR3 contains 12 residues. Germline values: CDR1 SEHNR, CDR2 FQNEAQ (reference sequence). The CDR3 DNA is TGTGCCACGGGCAGGGAGGCAGATACGCAGTATTTT. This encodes CATGREADTQYF.

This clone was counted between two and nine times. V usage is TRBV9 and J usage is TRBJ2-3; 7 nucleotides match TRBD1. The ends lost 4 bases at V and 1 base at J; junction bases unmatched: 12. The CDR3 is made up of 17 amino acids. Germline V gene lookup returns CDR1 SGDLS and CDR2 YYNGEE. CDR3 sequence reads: CASSPRRQGWGTDTQYF. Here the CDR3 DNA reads TGTGCCAGCAGCCCCCGACGACAGGGTTGGGGCACAGATACGCAGTATTTT.

The chain's CDR3 is CASSRDPGAGGLTDTQYF. The CDR3 DNA reads as TGCGCCAGCAGCCGCGACCCGGGGGCGGGAGGGCTCACAGATACGCAGTATTTT. V gene TRBV4-1 combines with J gene TRBJ2-3, with TRBD2 matching 9 bases. Germline V gives CDR1 MGHRA, CDR2 YSYEKL. This CDR3 comprises 18 residues. Unmatched junction bases numbered 13, after V lost 4 bases and J lost 2 bases.

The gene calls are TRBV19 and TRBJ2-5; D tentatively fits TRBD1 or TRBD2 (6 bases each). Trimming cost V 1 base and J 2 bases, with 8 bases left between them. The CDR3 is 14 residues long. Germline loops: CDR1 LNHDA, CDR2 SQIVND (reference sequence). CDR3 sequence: CASSIVGGQETQYF. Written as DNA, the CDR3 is TGTGCCAGTAGTATAGTAGGGGGGCAAGAGACCCAGTACTTC. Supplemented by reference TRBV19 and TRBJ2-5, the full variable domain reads DGGITQSPKYLFRKEGQNVTLSCEQNLNHDAMYWYRQDPGQGLRLIYYSQIVNDFQKGDIAEGYSVSREKKESFPLTVTSAQKNPTAFYLCASSIVGGQETQYFGPGTRLLVL.

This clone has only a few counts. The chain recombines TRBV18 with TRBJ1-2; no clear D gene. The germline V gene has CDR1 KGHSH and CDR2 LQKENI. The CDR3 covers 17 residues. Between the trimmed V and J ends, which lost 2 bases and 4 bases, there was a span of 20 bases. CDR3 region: CASSPSASGDNFYGYTF. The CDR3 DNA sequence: TGTGCCAGCTCACCATCCGCTTCGGGCGACAACTTCTATGGCTACACCTTC.

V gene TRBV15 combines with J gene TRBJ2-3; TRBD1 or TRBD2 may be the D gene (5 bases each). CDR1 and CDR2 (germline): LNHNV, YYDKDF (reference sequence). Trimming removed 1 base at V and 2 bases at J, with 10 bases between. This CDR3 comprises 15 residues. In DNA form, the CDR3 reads TGTGCCACCAGCAGAGCGGGACGGGACACAGATACGCAGTATTTT. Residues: CATSRAGRDTDTQYF. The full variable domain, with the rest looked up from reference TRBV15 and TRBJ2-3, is DAMVIQNPRYQVTQFGKPVTLSCSQTLNHNVMYWYQQKSSQAPKLLFHYYDKDFNNEADTPDNFQSRRPNTSFCFLDIRSPGLGDTAMYLCATSRAGRDTDTQYFGPGTRLTVL.

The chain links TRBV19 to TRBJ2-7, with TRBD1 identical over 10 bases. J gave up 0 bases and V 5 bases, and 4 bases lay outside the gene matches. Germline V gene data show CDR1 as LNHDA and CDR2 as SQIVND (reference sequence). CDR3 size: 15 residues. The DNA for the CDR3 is TGTGCCAGTAGTCATGGGACAGGGGCCTCCTACGAGCAGTACTTC. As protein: CASSHGTGASYEQYF.

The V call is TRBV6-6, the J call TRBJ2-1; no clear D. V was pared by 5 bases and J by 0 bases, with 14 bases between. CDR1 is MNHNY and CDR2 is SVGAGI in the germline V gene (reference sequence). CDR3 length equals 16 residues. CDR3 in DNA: TGTGCCAGCAGTACCCCCCGCCAGAGCTCCTACAATGAGCAGTTCTTC. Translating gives CASSTPRQSSYNEQFF.

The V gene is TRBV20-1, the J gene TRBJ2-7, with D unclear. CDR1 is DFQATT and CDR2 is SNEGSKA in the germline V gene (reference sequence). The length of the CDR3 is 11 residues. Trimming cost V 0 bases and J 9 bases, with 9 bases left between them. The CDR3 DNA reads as TGCAGTGCTAGAGATCTCGCCGGGCAGTACTTC. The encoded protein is CSARDLAGQYF.

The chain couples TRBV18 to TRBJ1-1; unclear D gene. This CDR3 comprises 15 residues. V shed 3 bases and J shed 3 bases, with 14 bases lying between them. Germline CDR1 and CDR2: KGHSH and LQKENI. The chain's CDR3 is CASSPPRMGYTEAFF. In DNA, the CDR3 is TGTGCCAGCTCACCTCCGCGGATGGGTTACACTGAAGCTTTCTTT.

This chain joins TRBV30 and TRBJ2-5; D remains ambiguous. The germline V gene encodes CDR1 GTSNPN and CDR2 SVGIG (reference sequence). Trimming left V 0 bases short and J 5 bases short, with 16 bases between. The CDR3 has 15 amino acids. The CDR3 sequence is CAWSVTGQRRETQYF. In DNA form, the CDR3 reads TGTGCCTGGAGTGTAACGGGTCAGCGCCGGGAGACCCAGTACTTC. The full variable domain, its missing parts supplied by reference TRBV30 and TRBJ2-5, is SQTIHQWPATLVQPVGSPLSLECTVEGTSNPNLYWYRQAAGRGLQLLFYSVGIGQISSEVPQNLSASRPQDRQFILSSKKLLLSDSGFYLCAWSVTGQRRETQYFGPGTRLLVL.

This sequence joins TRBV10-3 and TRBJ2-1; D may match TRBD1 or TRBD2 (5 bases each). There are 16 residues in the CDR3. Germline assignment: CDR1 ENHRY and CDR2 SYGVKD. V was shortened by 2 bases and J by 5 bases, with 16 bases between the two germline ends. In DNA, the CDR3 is TGTGCCATCAGTGAGCAGGGACCACCGTGGAACAATGAGCAGTTCTTC. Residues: CAISEQGPPWNNEQFF.

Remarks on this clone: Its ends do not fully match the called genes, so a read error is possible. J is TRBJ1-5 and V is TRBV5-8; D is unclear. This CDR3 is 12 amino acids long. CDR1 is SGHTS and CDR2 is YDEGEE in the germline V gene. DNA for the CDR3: TGTGCCAGCAACTTGGGAGCTCAGCCCCAGCATTTT. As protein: CASNLGAQPQHF.

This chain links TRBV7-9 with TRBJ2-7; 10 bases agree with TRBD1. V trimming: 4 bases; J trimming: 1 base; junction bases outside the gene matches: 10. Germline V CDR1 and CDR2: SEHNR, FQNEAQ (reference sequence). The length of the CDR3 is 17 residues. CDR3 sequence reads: CASSSRGRDRGSYEQYF. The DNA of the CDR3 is TGTGCCAGCAGCTCCCGGGGGCGGGACAGGGGTTCCTACGAGCAGTACTTC.

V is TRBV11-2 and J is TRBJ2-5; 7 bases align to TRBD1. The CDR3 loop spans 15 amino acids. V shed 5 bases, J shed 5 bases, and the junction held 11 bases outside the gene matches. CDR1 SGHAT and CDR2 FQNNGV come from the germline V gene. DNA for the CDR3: TGTGCCAGCAGCGCCGGGACAGAGATGTTGGAGACCCAGTACTTC. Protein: CASSAGTEMLETQYF.

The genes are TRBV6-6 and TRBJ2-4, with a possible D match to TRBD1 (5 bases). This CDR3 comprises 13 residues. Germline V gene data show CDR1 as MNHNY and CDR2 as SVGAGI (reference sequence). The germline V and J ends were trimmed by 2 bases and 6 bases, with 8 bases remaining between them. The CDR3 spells CASSYQGGNIQYF. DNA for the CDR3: TGTGCCAGCAGTTACCAGGGCGGAAACATTCAGTACTTC.

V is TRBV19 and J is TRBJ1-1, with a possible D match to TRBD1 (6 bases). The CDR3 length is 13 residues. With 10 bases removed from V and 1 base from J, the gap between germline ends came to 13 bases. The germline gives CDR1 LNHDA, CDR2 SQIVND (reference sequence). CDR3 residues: CATRPTGNTEAFF. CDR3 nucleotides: TGTGCCACGAGACCGACAGGGAACACTGAAGCTTTCTTT.

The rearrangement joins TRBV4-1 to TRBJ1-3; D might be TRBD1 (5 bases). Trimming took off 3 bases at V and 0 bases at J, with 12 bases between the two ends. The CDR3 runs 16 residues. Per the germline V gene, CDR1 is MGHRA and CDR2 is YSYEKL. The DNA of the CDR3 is TGCGCCAGCAGCCAGTCGGGACGGAGCTCTGGAAACACCATATATTTT. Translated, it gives CASSQSGRSSGNTIYF.

CDR3 sequence: CASSLLDRRKDYGYTF. CDR3 nucleotide sequence: TGTGCCAGCAGCTTATTGGACCGAAGGAAGGACTATGGCTACACCTTC. The chain uses TRBV13 and TRBJ1-2; the D is unclear. Germline CDR1 reads PRHDT; CDR2 reads FYEKMQ (reference sequence). Between the trimmed V and J ends, which lost 2 bases and 3 bases, there was a span of 16 bases. CDR3 length equals 16 residues.

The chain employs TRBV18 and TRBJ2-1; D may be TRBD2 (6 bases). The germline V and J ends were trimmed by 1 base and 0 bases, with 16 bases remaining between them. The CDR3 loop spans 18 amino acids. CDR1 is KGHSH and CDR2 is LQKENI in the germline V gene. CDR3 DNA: TGTGCCAGCTCACCACGGTGGGCGGGGCGAGGCTCCTACAATGAGCAGTTCTTC. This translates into CASSPRWAGRGSYNEQFF.